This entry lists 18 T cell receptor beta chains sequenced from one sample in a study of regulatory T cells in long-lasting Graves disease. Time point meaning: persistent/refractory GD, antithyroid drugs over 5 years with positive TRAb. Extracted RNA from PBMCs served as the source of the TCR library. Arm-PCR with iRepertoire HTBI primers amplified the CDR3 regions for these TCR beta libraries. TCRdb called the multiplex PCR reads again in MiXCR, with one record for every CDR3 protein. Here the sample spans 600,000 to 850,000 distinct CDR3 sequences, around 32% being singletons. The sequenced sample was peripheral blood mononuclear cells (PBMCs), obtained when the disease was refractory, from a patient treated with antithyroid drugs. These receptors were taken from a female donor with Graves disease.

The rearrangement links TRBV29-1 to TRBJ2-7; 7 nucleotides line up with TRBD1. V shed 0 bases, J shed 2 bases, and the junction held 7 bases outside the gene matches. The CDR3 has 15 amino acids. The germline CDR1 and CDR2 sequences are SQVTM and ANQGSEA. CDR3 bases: TGCAGCGTTGAAGAACCTGACAGGGTCCCCTACGAGCAGTACTTC. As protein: CSVEEPDRVPYEQYF.

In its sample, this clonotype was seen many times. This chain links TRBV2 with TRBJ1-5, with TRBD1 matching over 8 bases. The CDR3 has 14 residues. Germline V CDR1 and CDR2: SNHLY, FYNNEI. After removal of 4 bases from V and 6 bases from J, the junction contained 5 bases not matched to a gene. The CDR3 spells CASSGQGLGQPQHF. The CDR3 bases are TGTGCCAGCAGTGGACAGGGGTTGGGTCAGCCCCAGCATTTT.

The CDR3, as DNA: TGTGCCAGCAGCCAAGAGGCGGGGGCCTACGAGCAGTACTTC. It codes for CASSQEAGAYEQYF. The chain has TRBV3-1 and TRBJ2-7; 7 bases match TRBD2. Germline V CDR1 and CDR2: LGHDT, YNNKEL (reference sequence). With 0 bases clipped from V and 2 bases from J, the junction kept 1 base outside the gene matches. The CDR3 loop spans 14 amino acids.

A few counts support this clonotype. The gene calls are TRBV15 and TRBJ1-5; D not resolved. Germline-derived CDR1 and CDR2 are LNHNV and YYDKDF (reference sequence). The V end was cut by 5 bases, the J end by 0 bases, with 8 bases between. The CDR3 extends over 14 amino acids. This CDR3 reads CATSRGNSNQPQHF. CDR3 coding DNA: TGTGCCACCAGCCGTGGTAATAGCAATCAGCCCCAGCATTTT.

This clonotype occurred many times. The CDR3 DNA reads TGTGCCAGCAGCTTAGCGGCCTTCGACTCCTACGAGCAGTACTTC. Protein: CASSLAAFDSYEQYF. The chain combines TRBV11-1 with TRBJ2-7, with D uncertain. Germline V gives CDR1 SGHAT, CDR2 FQDESV (reference sequence). Deletions cut 0 bases from V and 0 bases from J, with 9 bases between. The CDR3 totals 15 residues.

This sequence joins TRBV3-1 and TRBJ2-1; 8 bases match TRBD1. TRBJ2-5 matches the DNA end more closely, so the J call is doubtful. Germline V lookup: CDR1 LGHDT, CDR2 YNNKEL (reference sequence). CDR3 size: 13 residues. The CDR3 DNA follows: TGTGCCAGCAGCCCGCGGACAGGGTGGACCCAGTACTTC. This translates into CASSPRTGWTQYF.

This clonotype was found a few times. CDR3 nucleotides: TGTGCCAGCAGCCCAGGGGGGGACTTCTCCTACGAGCAGTACTTC. Residues: CASSPGGDFSYEQYF. This sequence joins TRBV6-1 and TRBJ2-7, with D tentatively TRBD1 or TRBD2 (7 bases each). Trimming cost V 6 bases and J 0 bases, with 15 bases left between them. The CDR3 runs to 15 residues. CDR1 and CDR2 from the germline V gene are MNHNS and SASEGT.

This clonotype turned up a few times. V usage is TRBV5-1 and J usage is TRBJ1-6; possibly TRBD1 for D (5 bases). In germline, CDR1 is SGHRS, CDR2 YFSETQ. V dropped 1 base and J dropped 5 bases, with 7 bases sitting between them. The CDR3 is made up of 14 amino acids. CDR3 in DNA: TGCGCCAGCAGCTTGAGAGGGGATAATTCACCCCTCCACTTT. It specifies CASSLRGDNSPLHF. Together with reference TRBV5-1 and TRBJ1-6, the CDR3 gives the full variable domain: KAGVTQTPRYLIKTRGQQVTLSCSPISGHRSVSWYQQTPGQGLQFLFEYFSETQRNKGNFPGRFSGRQFSNSRSEMNVSTLELGDSALYLCASSLRGDNSPLHFGNGTRLTVT.

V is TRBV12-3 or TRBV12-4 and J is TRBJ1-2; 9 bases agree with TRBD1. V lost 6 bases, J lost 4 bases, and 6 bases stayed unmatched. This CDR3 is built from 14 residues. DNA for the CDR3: TGTGCCAGCAGCCGGACAGGGGCTAGCTATGGCTACACCTTC. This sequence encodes CASSRTGASYGYTF.

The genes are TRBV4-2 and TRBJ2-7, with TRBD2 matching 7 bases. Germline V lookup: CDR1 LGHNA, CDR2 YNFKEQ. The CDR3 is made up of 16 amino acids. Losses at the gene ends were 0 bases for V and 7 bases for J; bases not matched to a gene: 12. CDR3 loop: CASSQEAGTPFREQYF. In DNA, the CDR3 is TGTGCCAGCAGCCAAGAAGCGGGGACCCCATTTAGAGAGCAGTACTTC.

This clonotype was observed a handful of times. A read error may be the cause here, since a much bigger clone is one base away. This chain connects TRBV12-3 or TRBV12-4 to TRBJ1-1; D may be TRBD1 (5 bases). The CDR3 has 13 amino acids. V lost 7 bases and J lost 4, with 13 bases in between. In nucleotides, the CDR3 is TGTGCCAGCACCAGGGACGGGAGCACTGAAGCTTTCTTT. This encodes CASTRDGSTEAFF.

This chain's CDR3 is CASSSSGSGGDTQYF. CDR3 sequence (DNA): TGTGCCAGCAGTTCTAGCGGGAGCGGAGGAGATACGCAGTATTTT. This sequence joins TRBV6-5 and TRBJ2-3, with 10 bases fitting TRBD2. The CDR3 totals 15 residues. In germline, CDR1 is MNHEY, CDR2 SVGAGI. Trimming cost V 4 bases and J 5 bases; bases outside gene matches: 6.

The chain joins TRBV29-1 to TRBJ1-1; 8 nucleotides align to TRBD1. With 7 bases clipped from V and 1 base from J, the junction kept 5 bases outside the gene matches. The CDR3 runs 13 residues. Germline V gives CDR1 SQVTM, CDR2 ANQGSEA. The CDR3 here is CSGHRGGNTEAFF. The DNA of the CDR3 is TGCAGCGGGCACAGGGGGGGGAACACTGAAGCTTTCTTT.

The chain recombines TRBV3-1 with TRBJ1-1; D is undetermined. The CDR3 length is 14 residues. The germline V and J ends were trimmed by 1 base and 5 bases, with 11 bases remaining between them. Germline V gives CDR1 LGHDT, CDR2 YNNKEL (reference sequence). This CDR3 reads CASSQVRRETEAFF. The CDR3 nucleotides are TGTGCCAGCAGCCAAGTCCGACGGGAGACTGAAGCTTTCTTT.

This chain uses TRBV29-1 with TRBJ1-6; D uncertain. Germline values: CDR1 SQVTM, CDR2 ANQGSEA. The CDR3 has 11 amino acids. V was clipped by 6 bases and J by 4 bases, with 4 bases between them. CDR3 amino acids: CSVVYNSPLHF. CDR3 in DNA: TGCAGCGTCGTTTATAATTCACCCCTCCACTTT.

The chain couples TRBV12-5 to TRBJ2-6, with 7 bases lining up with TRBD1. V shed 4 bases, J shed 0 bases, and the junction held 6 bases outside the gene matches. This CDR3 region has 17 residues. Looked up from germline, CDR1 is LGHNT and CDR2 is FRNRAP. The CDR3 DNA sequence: TGTGCTAGTGGTTCGGACAGGAAATACTCTGGGGCCAACGTCCTGACTTTC. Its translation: CASGSDRKYSGANVLTF.

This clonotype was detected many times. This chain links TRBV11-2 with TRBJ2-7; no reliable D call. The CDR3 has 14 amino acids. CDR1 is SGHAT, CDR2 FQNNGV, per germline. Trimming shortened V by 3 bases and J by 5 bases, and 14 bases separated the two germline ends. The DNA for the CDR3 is TGTGCCAGCAGCTTTTTGACTGGCCCGGACGAGCAGTACTTC. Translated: CASSFLTGPDEQYF.

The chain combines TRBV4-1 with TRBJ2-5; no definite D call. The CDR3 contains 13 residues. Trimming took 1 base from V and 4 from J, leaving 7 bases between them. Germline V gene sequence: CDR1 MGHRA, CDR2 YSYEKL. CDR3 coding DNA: TGCGCCAGCAGCCAAGGTGTGTTAGAGACCCAGTACTTC. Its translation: CASSQGVLETQYF.